What follows are 29 T cell receptor beta chains derived from one specimen sequenced in a study of blood T cell repertoires in COVID-19. Sequenced by immunoSEQ multiplex PCR; TCRdb stores in-frame clones only, minus some. The data show tens of thousands of clones, with around nine tenths seen just once and about 39% held by the top ten. The sequenced sample was peripheral blood. These receptors were obtained from a man in his fifties or sixties with active or convalescent COVID-19.

The gene calls are TRBV6-5 and TRBJ1-1; TRBD1 matches at 9 bases. Germline CDR1 and CDR2: MNHEY and SVGAGI. The CDR3 extends over 14 amino acids. The V and J ends lost 6 bases and 3 bases, in that order; junction bases with no gene match: 5. The CDR3: CASSYRGRDTEAFF. For the CDR3, the DNA is TGTGCCAGCAGCTACAGGGGGCGAGACACTGAAGCTTTCTTT.

This chain links TRBV15 with TRBJ1-2, with D maybe TRBD1 (6 bases). Trimming left V 1 base short and J 1 base short, with 7 bases between. CDR3 length: 14 amino acids. In germline, CDR1 is LNHNV, CDR2 YYDKDF (reference sequence). CDR3 sequence (DNA): TGTGCCACCAGCAGAGGACAGGTTAACTATGGCTACACCTTC. Translation gives CATSRGQVNYGYTF.

This sequence joins TRBV9 and TRBJ2-5; D is ambiguous. CDR3 length: 12 residues. Germline assignment: CDR1 SGDLS and CDR2 YYNGEE. Trimming stripped 4 bases from V and 4 bases from J, with 8 bases between. CDR3 loop: CASSRSLETQYF. CDR3 nucleotide sequence: TGTGCCAGCAGCCGGAGCTTAGAGACCCAGTACTTC. Looking up the rest from reference TRBV9 and TRBJ2-5 gives the full variable domain: DSGVTQTPKHLITATGQRVTLRCSPRSGDLSVYWYQQSLDQGLQFLIQYYNGEERAKGNILERFSAQQFPDLHSELNLSSLELGDSALYFCASSRSLETQYFGPGTRLLVL.

The chain has TRBV2 and TRBJ2-1; D may be TRBD2 (5 bases). The ends were cut back, 1 base at V and 4 bases at J, with 14 bases in the middle. This CDR3 contains 16 residues. The germline V gene encodes CDR1 SNHLY and CDR2 FYNNEI. CDR3 amino acids: CASSEGASTYYNEQFF. CDR3 DNA: TGTGCCAGCAGTGAAGGCGCTAGCACGTATTACAATGAGCAGTTCTTC.

The J gene is TRBJ2-5, the V gene TRBV4-1, with 13 bases that match TRBD2. The CDR3 is 17 amino acids. Trimming cost V 4 bases and J 4 bases; bases outside gene matches: 9. The germline gives CDR1 MGHRA, CDR2 YSYEKL. CDR3 sequence: CASSPGLAGVLRETQYF. Here the CDR3 DNA reads TGCGCCAGCAGCCCCGGACTAGCGGGGGTCCTCAGAGAGACCCAGTACTTC.

This chain links TRBV27 with TRBJ1-6, with D hard to call. This CDR3 is built from 17 residues. Germline V gives CDR1 MNHEY, CDR2 SMNVEV (reference sequence). The V end was cut by 7 bases, the J end by 7 bases, with 23 bases between. CDR3 protein: CASTRHLAPSKNSPLHF. The CDR3 DNA sequence: TGTGCCAGCACCCGTCATTTAGCCCCTTCAAAAAATTCACCCCTCCACTTT.

CDR3 nucleotide sequence: TGTGCCAGCAACCGGAATGAGCAGTTCTTC. This gives the protein CASNRNEQFF. The gene calls are TRBV6-5 and TRBJ2-1; unclear D gene. CDR1 MNHEY and CDR2 SVGAGI come from the germline V gene. The CDR3 is 10 residues long. V was pared by 7 bases and J by 7 bases, with 5 bases between.

This chain links TRBV27 with TRBJ1-1, with D possibly TRBD1 on 6 matching bases. Trimming stripped 5 bases from V and 1 base from J, with 8 bases between. CDR3 length equals 13 residues. The germline gives CDR1 MNHEY, CDR2 SMNVEV (reference sequence). The CDR3 reads CASSKTGNTEAFF. CDR3 sequence (DNA): TGTGCCAGCAGTAAGACAGGGAACACTGAAGCTTTCTTT.

There are a few counts of this clone. The gene calls are TRBV5-1 and TRBJ1-3, with TRBD1 matching 7 bases. Germline values: CDR1 SGHRS, CDR2 YFSETQ. This CDR3 spans 15 amino acids. With V trimmed by 4 bases and J by 9 bases, 13 bases remained unmatched. CDR3 region: CASSPGQKAWGTIYF. The CDR3 DNA follows: TGCGCCAGCAGCCCGGGACAGAAGGCTTGGGGCACCATATATTTT.

The chain employs TRBV10-2 and TRBJ2-7, with 11 positions matching TRBD2. The V gene end was trimmed by 3 bases and the J gene end by 7 bases; junction bases not matched to a gene: 8. CDR3 size: 15 residues. Germline V gives CDR1 WSHSY, CDR2 SAAADI. The CDR3 here is CASSDWGLAAGEQYF. CDR3 nucleotide sequence: TGCGCCAGCAGTGATTGGGGACTAGCGGCAGGGGAGCAGTACTTC.

In this sample, this clone turned up once. The chain employs TRBV5-1 and TRBJ2-7, with TRBD2 identical over 9 bases. Unmatched junction bases numbered 4, after V lost 1 base and J lost 5 bases. Germline V gene sequence: CDR1 SGHRS, CDR2 YFSETQ. CDR3 size: 14 residues. Here the CDR3 reads CASSLFSGSHEQYF. CDR3 in DNA: TGCGCCAGCAGCTTGTTTAGCGGGAGCCACGAGCAGTACTTC.

This chain uses TRBV7-9 with TRBJ1-5; 8 bases match TRBD1. The V segment lost 4 bases and the J segment 4 bases; nucleotides outside the gene matches: 6. CDR1 is SEHNR and CDR2 is FQNEAQ in the germline V gene (reference sequence). This CDR3 contains 15 residues. Written as DNA, the CDR3 is TGTGCCAGCAGCTCCCCAGGGGGCGGGAATCAGCCCCAGCATTTT. As protein: CASSSPGGGNQPQHF.

This clone has just one count. V gene TRBV27 combines with J gene TRBJ1-5, with D hard to call. The CDR3 is made up of 14 amino acids. The V gene lost 9 bases and the J gene lost 5 bases, with 17 bases spanning the gap. Germline-derived CDR1 and CDR2 are MNHEY and SMNVEV (reference sequence). The CDR3 coding sequence is TGTGCCAGTGCGGAGTCCTTATATGATCAGCCCCAGCATTTT. It is translated as CASAESLYDQPQHF.

The chain has TRBV5-1 and TRBJ1-2, with D hard to call. The CDR3 spans 13 residues. Per the germline V gene, CDR1 is SGHRS and CDR2 is YFSETQ. V lost 0 bases, J lost 8 bases, and 11 bases lay in between. The CDR3 sequence is CASSLGGQEGYTF. The CDR3 region has the DNA TGCGCCAGCAGCTTGGGTGGGCAAGAGGGCTACACCTTC.

The chain recombines TRBV11-2 with TRBJ2-1; 11 bases agree with TRBD2. The CDR3 consists of 17 residues. The germline V gene encodes CDR1 SGHAT and CDR2 FQNNGV. V dropped 4 bases and J dropped 0; count of bases not matched to a gene: 5. The CDR3, as DNA: TGTGCCAGCAGCTACACGACTAGCGGGACCTCCTACAATGAGCAGTTCTTC. The encoded protein is CASSYTTSGTSYNEQFF.

The gene calls are TRBV18 and TRBJ1-1, with D maybe TRBD1 (5 bases). Germline CDR1 and CDR2: KGHSH and LQKENI. Trimming shortened V by 6 bases and J by 4 bases, and 12 bases separated the two germline ends. The CDR3 contains 13 residues. CDR3 protein: CASSRQGGTEAFF. CDR3 nucleotide sequence: TGTGCCAGCTCGCGTCAGGGAGGCACTGAAGCTTTCTTT.

The V and J genes are TRBV5-1 and TRBJ1-2; 9 bases align to TRBD1. Looked up from germline, CDR1 is SGHRS and CDR2 is YFSETQ. The CDR3 loop spans 16 amino acids. V shed 2 bases and J 8 bases; nucleotides not matched to a gene: 13. This CDR3 reads CASSFTGGGGAEGYTF. The CDR3, as DNA: TGCGCCAGCAGCTTTACAGGGGGCGGAGGAGCGGAAGGCTACACCTTC.

This sequence joins TRBV24-1 and TRBJ2-7, with TRBD1 matching over 7 bases. With V trimmed by 4 bases and J by 7 bases, 6 bases remained unmatched. Germline CDR1 is KGHDR and CDR2 is SFDVKD. This CDR3 comprises 13 residues. In DNA form, the CDR3 reads TGTGCCACCAGTGACTCCGGGACAGATGAGCAGTACTTC. This sequence encodes CATSDSGTDEQYF.

This chain connects TRBV11-2 to TRBJ1-1; possibly TRBD1 for D (5 bases). V was cut by 5 bases and J by 3 bases, with 7 bases left in between. CDR1 and CDR2 (germline): SGHAT, FQNNGV. The CDR3 totals 12 residues. CDR3: CASSPQDTEAFF. CDR3 DNA sequence: TGTGCCAGCAGCCCACAGGACACTGAAGCTTTCTTT.

The V gene is TRBV30, the J gene TRBJ2-1; 8 nucleotides line up with TRBD2. V lost 7 bases and J lost 3; bases outside the gene matches: 5. In germline, CDR1 is GTSNPN, CDR2 SVGIG (reference sequence). This CDR3 comprises 13 residues. CDR3 coding DNA: TGTGCCTTGGGACTAGGATTCTACAATGAGCAGTTCTTC. It is translated as CALGLGFYNEQFF.

The chain is built from TRBV24-1 and TRBJ2-7, with TRBD2 matching 7 bases. Germline V gene lookup returns CDR1 KGHDR and CDR2 SFDVKD. The CDR3 consists of 15 residues. Trimming removed 8 bases from V and 4 bases from J; junction bases left unmatched: 13. Here the CDR3 DNA reads TGTGCCACCACCGTAGCGGGTGAAGGGACTTACGAGCAGTACTTC. Its protein product is CATTVAGEGTYEQYF.

The V call is TRBV11-1, the J call TRBJ2-7; a possible D gene is TRBD2 (6 bases). CDR1 is SGHAT, CDR2 FQDESV, per germline (reference sequence). The CDR3 has 15 amino acids. The V end lost 2 bases, the J end lost 3 bases, and 14 bases lay between the germline ends. For the CDR3, the DNA is TGTGCCAGCAGCTTATTGGGGACTTTCCGCTACGAGCAGTACTTC. It yields the protein CASSLLGTFRYEQYF.

The sample holds one count of this clone. The rearrangement uses TRBV10-1 and TRBJ1-2; 7 bases match TRBD1. CDR1 and CDR2 from the germline V gene are WNHNN and SYGVQD (reference sequence). J lost 4 bases, V lost 4 bases, and 3 bases had no gene match. This CDR3 is built from 13 residues. The CDR3 loop is CASSAGTAYGYTF. DNA of the CDR3: TGCGCCAGCAGTGCCGGGACAGCCTATGGCTACACCTTC.

The chain couples TRBV6-4 to TRBJ2-4; TRBD2 aligns across 8 bases. The length of the CDR3 is 12 residues. Germline CDR1 is MRHNA and CDR2 is SNTAGT. The V gene end was trimmed by 2 bases and the J gene end by 13 bases; junction bases not matched to a gene: 4. DNA of the CDR3: TGTGCCAGCAGTGACATAGCGGGGATCCAGTACTTC. Its protein is CASSDIAGIQYF.

The rearrangement uses TRBV19 and TRBJ1-1, with D perhaps TRBD1 (6 bases). Per the germline V gene, CDR1 is LNHDA and CDR2 is SQIVND (reference sequence). The CDR3 loop spans 13 amino acids. With 6 bases removed from V and 9 bases from J, the gap between germline ends came to 17 bases. CDR3 nucleotides: TGTGCCAGTAGAGTGACAGGAATTTTCCAAGCTTTCTTT. This encodes CASRVTGIFQAFF.

In this sample, this clone turned up once. This chain connects TRBV29-1 to TRBJ2-1; D possibly corresponds to TRBD2 (5 bases). The V and J ends lost 7 bases and 2 bases respectively, with 9 bases between them. Germline-derived CDR1 and CDR2 are SQVTM and ANQGSEA. The CDR3 covers 12 residues. CDR3 loop: CSGSGPYNEQFF. CDR3 nucleotides: TGCAGCGGGAGCGGCCCCTACAATGAGCAGTTCTTC.

This chain links TRBV9 with TRBJ2-3; 12 bases fit TRBD2. V lost 7 bases and J lost 5; bases outside the gene matches: 8. The CDR3 consists of 15 residues. The germline V gene encodes CDR1 SGDLS and CDR2 YYNGEE. The CDR3: CASSSPGLAGDTQYF. CDR3 nucleotide sequence: TGTGCCAGCTCGTCGCCGGGACTAGCGGGAGATACGCAGTATTTT.

J is TRBJ2-4 and V is TRBV9, with 7 bases identical to TRBD1. Germline V gene data show CDR1 as SGDLS and CDR2 as YYNGEE. The CDR3 loop spans 15 amino acids. V trimming: 0 bases; J trimming: 5 bases; junction bases outside the gene matches: 5. CDR3 sequence: CASSVGDRAENIQYF. The DNA of the CDR3 is TGTGCCAGCAGCGTAGGGGACAGAGCGGAAAACATTCAGTACTTC. The whole variable domain, filled in from reference TRBV9 and TRBJ2-4, reads DSGVTQTPKHLITATGQRVTLRCSPRSGDLSVYWYQQSLDQGLQFLIQYYNGEERAKGNILERFSAQQFPDLHSELNLSSLELGDSALYFCASSVGDRAENIQYFGAGTRLSVL.

The chain uses TRBV7-8 and TRBJ2-1; the match to TRBD2 covers 14 bases. CDR3 length: 20 residues. CDR1 SGHVS and CDR2 FQNEAQ come from the germline V gene. The J segment lost 2 bases and the V segment lost 3 bases, leaving 12 bases of the junction unmatched. The CDR3 is CASSFSTSGRGLRAYNEQFF. The CDR3 coding sequence is TGTGCCAGCAGCTTCTCGACTAGCGGGAGGGGACTCCGAGCCTACAATGAGCAGTTCTTC.